The source of this TCR beta chain is a study of PD-L1 blockade in urothelial cancer. Study information: Atezolizumab was started by patients in the mid-2010s at 1,200 mg intravenously every 3 weeks. The median number of T cells present in blood samples was roughly 130,000. Blood analyses occurred 3 weeks (second dose) and 6 weeks post treatment start.

TCRdb keeps only in-frame clones here, not all; method: immunoSEQ multiplex PCR. The sample lists 50,000 to 70,000 clones, around four fifths occurring once. This clone was recorded once. Stated time point: pretreatment peripheral blood. Germline assignment: CDR1 SGDLS and CDR2 YYNGEE. CDR3 length equals 15 residues. V was pared by 0 bases and J by 4 bases, with 11 bases between. The material was PBMCs, obtained around atezolizumab (anti-PD-L1) treatment. The TCR comes from a man in his 70s with urothelial cancer. The V and J genes are TRBV9 and TRBJ1-3; D unclear. Here the CDR3 reads CASSVDLATGNTIYF. The CDR3 bases are TGTGCCAGCAGCGTAGATTTGGCCACCGGAAACACCATATATTTT.